The 13 T cell receptor beta chains in this list originate from one sample, sequenced in a study of patients and donors after allogeneic stem cell transplantation. Each CDR3 protein gets one entry after TCRdb re-called the RT-PCR reads with MiXCR. The table includes roughly 960,000 distinct CDR3 sequences, 18% detected once. Sequenced material: blood, either unsorted or a sorted T cell fraction (not recorded which). The source of these receptors is a human donor who was either an allogeneic HSCT recipient or a stem cell or donor lymphocyte infusion donor (not recorded which). It is not recorded whose cells these are; they may come from a transplant donor.

This clonotype appeared a few times. The CDR3 coding sequence is TGTGCCAGCAGCGAAGGGACACCCTATGGCTACACCTTC. Translated, it gives CASSEGTPYGYTF. This chain uses TRBV5-6 with TRBJ1-2; D might be TRBD1 (6 bases). The CDR3 sequence is 13 residues long. Germline assignment: CDR1 SGHDT and CDR2 YYEEEE. V lost 4 bases and J lost 4, with 11 bases in between.

This sequence joins TRBV7-8 and TRBJ1-5, with 7 positions matching TRBD1. The CDR3 sequence is 17 residues long. Germline loops: CDR1 SGHVS, CDR2 FQNEAQ. Trimming cost V 4 bases and J 4 bases; bases outside gene matches: 13. In DNA, the CDR3 is TGTGCCAGCAGCTCCCCCCTTAGGGGCAGGGGGAATCAGCCCCAGCATTTT. Its protein product is CASSSPLRGRGNQPQHF.

This clonotype has only a few counts. The CDR3 DNA follows: TGTGCCAGCAGCCGAGGGGAATCCTCTGGAAACACCATATATTTT. Protein sequence: CASSRGESSGNTIYF. The chain is built from TRBV9 and TRBJ1-3; D may be TRBD1 (5 bases). There are 15 residues in the CDR3. Germline values: CDR1 SGDLS, CDR2 YYNGEE. V was pared by 4 bases and J by 0 bases, with 11 bases between.

The table lists this clonotype with many counts. The chain links TRBV5-1 to TRBJ2-7; 9 positions agree with TRBD2. The CDR3 contains 16 residues. CDR1 is SGHRS and CDR2 is YFSETQ in the germline V gene. J was trimmed by 4 bases and V by 0 bases; bases with no gene match: 8. The DNA of the CDR3 is TGCGCCAGCAGCTTGGACCCTCTCGCGGGAGGGTACGAGCAGTACTTC. It codes for CASSLDPLAGGYEQYF.

The table lists this clonotype with many counts. At one end, the junction sequence differs from germline, possibly due to a read error. The V call is TRBV4-1, the J call TRBJ2-1; 13 bases align to TRBD2. Germline lookup yields CDR1 MGHRA and CDR2 YSYEKL. This CDR3 comprises 15 residues. For the CDR3, the DNA is TGTGCCAGCAGTCAACTAGCGGGGGGGCCAAATGAGCAGTTCTTC. Encoded protein: CASSQLAGGPNEQFF.

The chain links TRBV5-1 to TRBJ2-7, with TRBD2 matching 11 bases. J gave up 4 bases and V 0 bases, and 6 bases lay outside the gene matches. The CDR3 extends over 16 amino acids. In germline, CDR1 is SGHRS, CDR2 YFSETQ. The chain's CDR3 is CASSLATSGRPYEQYF. The CDR3 DNA reads TGCGCCAGCAGCTTGGCTACTAGCGGGAGACCATACGAGCAGTACTTC.

This clonotype was recorded a few times. This chain uses TRBV20-1 with TRBJ2-5; D may be TRBD2 (5 bases). Per the germline V gene, CDR1 is DFQATT and CDR2 is SNEGSKA (reference sequence). The V end was cut by 5 bases, the J end by 2 bases, with 12 bases between. CDR3 size: 13 residues. CDR3 DNA: TGCAGTGCTGGCGGGCTTGTTCAAGAGACCCAGTACTTC. Residues: CSAGGLVQETQYF.

V is TRBV2 and J is TRBJ2-7, with 7 bases lining up with TRBD2. The V segment lost 1 base and the J segment 7 bases; nucleotides outside the gene matches: 4. CDR1 and CDR2 from the germline V gene are SNHLY and FYNNEI. The CDR3 totals 13 residues. As DNA, the CDR3 is TGTGCCAGCAGTGAAGGACTAGCCGTTGAGCAGTACTTC. Translation: CASSEGLAVEQYF.

This chain uses TRBV20-1 with TRBJ2-7; TRBD1 matches at 8 bases. Trimming took 6 bases from V and 1 from J; bases not matched to a gene: 11. The V gene's germline CDR1 is DFQATT and CDR2 SNEGSKA (reference sequence). CDR3 length equals 15 residues. The CDR3 loop reads CSASDRGLNSYEQYF. The CDR3 coding sequence is TGCAGTGCATCTGACAGGGGTTTGAATTCCTACGAGCAGTACTTC.

The table lists this clonotype with a few counts. V gene TRBV9 combines with J gene TRBJ2-1, with 9 bases matching TRBD2. V shed 3 bases, J shed 4 bases, and the junction held 5 bases outside the gene matches. Germline CDR1 is SGDLS and CDR2 is YYNGEE. This CDR3 contains 15 residues. CDR3 nucleotides: TGTGCCAGCAGCGCCCTAGCGGGAACATACAATGAGCAGTTCTTC. It specifies CASSALAGTYNEQFF.

This clonotype was counted a few times. The gene calls are TRBV18 and TRBJ2-7, with D maybe TRBD2 (5 bases). The CDR3 runs to 16 residues. CDR1 is KGHSH and CDR2 is LQKENI in the germline V gene. Trimming shortened V by 0 bases and J by 4 bases, and 16 bases separated the two germline ends. The CDR3 is CASSPPSPGWGYEQYF. DNA of the CDR3: TGTGCCAGCTCACCACCGTCCCCGGGGTGGGGATACGAGCAGTACTTC.

The rearrangement links TRBV11-2 to TRBJ2-1; 9 nucleotides align to TRBD2. V lost 0 bases, J lost 6 bases, and 6 bases stayed unmatched. The CDR3 extends over 16 amino acids. Germline V gene sequence: CDR1 SGHAT, CDR2 FQNNGV. CDR3 bases: TGTGCCAGCAGCTTAGAGGGCGGGAGGGCCAGCAATGAGCAGTTCTTC. It translates to CASSLEGGRASNEQFF.

This clonotype has a handful of counts. This sequence joins TRBV29-1 and TRBJ1-1; no firm D call. V lost 7 bases, J lost 3 bases, and 12 bases lay in between. CDR1 and CDR2 from the germline V gene are SQVTM and ANQGSEA. The CDR3 is 12 residues long. The CDR3 bases are TGCAGCGGGAGGAGGAGCGACACTGAAGCTTTCTTT. Encoded protein: CSGRRSDTEAFF.